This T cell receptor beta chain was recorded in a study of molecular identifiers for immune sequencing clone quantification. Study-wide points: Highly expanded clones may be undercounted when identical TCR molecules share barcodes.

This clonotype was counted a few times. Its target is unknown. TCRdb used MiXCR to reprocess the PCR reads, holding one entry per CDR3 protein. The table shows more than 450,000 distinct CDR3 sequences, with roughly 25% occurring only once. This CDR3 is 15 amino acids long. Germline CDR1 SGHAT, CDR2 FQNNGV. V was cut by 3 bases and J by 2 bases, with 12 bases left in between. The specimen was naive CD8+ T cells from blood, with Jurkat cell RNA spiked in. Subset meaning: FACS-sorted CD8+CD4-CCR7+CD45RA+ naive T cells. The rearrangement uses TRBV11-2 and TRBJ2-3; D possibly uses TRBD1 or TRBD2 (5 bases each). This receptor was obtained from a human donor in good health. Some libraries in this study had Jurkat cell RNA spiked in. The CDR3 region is CASSFRGRNTDTQYF. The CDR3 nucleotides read TGTGCCAGCAGCTTCCGGGGCCGAAACACAGATACGCAGTATTTT.